This TCR beta chain was recorded in a study of T cell responses to AZD1222 COVID-19 vaccine. Using immunoSEQ multiplex PCR, the repertoire was profiled, and TCRdb retains in-frame clones only, with some absent. Here the sample spans around 260,000 clones, 80% to 95% being singletons. Regarding this clone: No antigen is known for it.

Study findings and constraints: The number of AZD1222 recipients seropositive at baseline was only five or six. Variant regions that are unmutated are reportedly the target of nearly half of spike-specific TCRs. It should be noted that donors were predominantly white British and more often female, and clonal diversity was possibly underestimated.

Germline loops: CDR1 SQVTM, CDR2 ANQGSEA. V lost 1 base and J 2 bases, leaving 8 bases between the germline ends. This CDR3 has 13 residues. The receptor was isolated from an adult in good health. The specimen comprised peripheral blood, sampled on day 0 of AZD1222 vaccination. The gene calls are TRBV29-1 and TRBJ2-5, with TRBD2 as a possible D gene (6 bases). The chain's CDR3 is CSVEVGGQETQYF. DNA of the CDR3: TGCAGCGTTGAAGTCGGGGGACAAGAGACCCAGTACTTC.